This TCR beta chain was sequenced for a study of T-cell reconstitution after alpha-beta-depleted transplantation in children. The TCRbeta library incorporated unique molecular identifiers. Each CDR3 protein gets one entry after TCRdb re-called the PCR reads with MiXCR. The repertoire holds 300,000 to 400,000 distinct CDR3 sequences, with 13% as singletons. This clonotype was detected a few times. The trim removed 4 bases at V and 9 bases at J, leaving 7 bases unmatched. Germline loops: CDR1 SGHTA, CDR2 FQGNSA. The CDR3 has 13 residues. The origin of this receptor is a human donor who donated a stem cell graft to a child with Fanconi anemia. The rearrangement uses TRBV7-2 and TRBJ1-2; 8 bases are shared with TRBD1. The source was PBMCs, collected from the stem cell graft. CDR3 coding DNA: TGTGCCAGCAGCTCACAGGGGGGTGGAAGCTACACCTTC. Translation: CASSSQGGGSYTF.